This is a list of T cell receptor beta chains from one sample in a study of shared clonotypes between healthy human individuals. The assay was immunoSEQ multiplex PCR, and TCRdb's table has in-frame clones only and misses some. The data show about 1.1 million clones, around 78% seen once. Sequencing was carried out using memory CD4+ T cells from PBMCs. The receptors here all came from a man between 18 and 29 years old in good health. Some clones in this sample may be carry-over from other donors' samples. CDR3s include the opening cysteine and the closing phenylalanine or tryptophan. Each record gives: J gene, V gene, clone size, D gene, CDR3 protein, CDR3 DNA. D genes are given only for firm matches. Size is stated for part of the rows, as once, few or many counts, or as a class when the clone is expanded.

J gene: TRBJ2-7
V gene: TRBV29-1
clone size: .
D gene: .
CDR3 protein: CSAEDRAEQYF
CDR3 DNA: TGCAGCGCCGAGGACCGAGCCGAGCAGTACTTC

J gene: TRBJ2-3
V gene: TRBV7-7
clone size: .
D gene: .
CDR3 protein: CASSLGSTDTQYF
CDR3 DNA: TGTGCCAGCAGCTTAGGATCCACAGATACGCAGTATTTT

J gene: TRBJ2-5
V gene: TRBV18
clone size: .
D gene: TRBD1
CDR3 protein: CASSPPSRGETQYF
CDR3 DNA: TGTGCCAGCTCACCACCTTCCAGGGGGGAGACCCAGTACTTC

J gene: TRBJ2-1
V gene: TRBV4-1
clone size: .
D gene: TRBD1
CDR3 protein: CASSQDRGQVYNEQFF
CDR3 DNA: TGCGCCAGCAGCCAAGATAGGGGACAGGTCTACAATGAGCAGTTCTTC

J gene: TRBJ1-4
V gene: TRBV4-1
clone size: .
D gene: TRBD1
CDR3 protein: CASSHTWTGVAANEKLFF
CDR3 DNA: TGCGCCAGCAGCCACACCTGGACAGGGGTCGCGGCTAATGAAAAACTGTTTTTT

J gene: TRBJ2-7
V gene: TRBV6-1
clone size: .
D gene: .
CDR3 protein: CASSYTGLRIYEQYF
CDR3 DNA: TGTGCCAGCAGCTATACAGGGCTCCGAATCTACGAGCAGTACTTC

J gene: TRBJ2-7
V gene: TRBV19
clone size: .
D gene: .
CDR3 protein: CASSRAGLNYEQYF
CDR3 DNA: TGTGCCAGTAGTCGGGCGGGATTAAACTACGAGCAGTACTTC

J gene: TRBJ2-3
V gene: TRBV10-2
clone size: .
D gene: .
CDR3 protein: CASSDHRGYTDTQYF
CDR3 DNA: TGCGCCAGCAGTGATCATAGGGGATACACAGATACGCAGTATTTT

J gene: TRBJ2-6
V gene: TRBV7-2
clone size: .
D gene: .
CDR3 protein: CASSLERRDNVLTF
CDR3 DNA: TGTGCCAGCAGCTTAGAGAGAAGGGACAACGTCCTGACTTTC

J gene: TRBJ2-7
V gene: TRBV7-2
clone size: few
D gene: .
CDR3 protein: CASSLMRDYEQYF
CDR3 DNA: TGTGCCAGCAGCTTAATGAGAGACTACGAGCAGTACTTC

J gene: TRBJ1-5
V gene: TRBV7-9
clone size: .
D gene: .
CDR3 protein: CASSRDRDQPQHF
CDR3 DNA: TGTGCCAGCAGCCGGGACCGTGATCAGCCCCAGCATTTT

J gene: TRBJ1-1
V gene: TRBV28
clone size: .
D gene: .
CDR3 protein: CASRTRTGAFF
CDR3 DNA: TGTGCCAGCAGAACCCGGACGGGCGCTTTCTTT

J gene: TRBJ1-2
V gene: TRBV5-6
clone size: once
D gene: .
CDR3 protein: CASSLVGEYGYTF
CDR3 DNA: TGTGCCAGCAGCTTGGTCGGGGAGTATGGCTACACCTTC

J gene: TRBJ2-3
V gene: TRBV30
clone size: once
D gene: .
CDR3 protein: CAWSLRGPDTQYF
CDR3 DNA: TGTGCCTGGAGTCTGAGAGGGCCAGATACGCAGTATTTT

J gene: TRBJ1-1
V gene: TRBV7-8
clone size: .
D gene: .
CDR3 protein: CASSPMGVAEAFF
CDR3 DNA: TGTGCCAGCAGCCCCATGGGCGTCGCTGAAGCTTTCTTT

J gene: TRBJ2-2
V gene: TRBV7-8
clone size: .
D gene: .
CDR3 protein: CASSLGRDGRDTGELFF
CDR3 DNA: TGTGCCAGCAGCTTAGGGAGGGACGGTAGAGACACCGGGGAGCTGTTTTTT

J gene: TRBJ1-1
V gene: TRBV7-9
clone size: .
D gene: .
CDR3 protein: CASSFGGKSTEAFF
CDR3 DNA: TGTGCCAGCAGCTTCGGGGGGAAGAGCACTGAAGCTTTCTTT

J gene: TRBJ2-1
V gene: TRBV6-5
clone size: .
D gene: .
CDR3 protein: CASSYVDSFGNEQFF
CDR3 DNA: TGTGCCAGCAGTTACGTGGATAGTTTTGGAAATGAGCAGTTCTTC

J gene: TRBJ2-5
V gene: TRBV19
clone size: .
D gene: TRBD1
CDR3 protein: CASSLSRGYQETQYF
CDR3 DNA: TGTGCCAGTAGTCTCTCCAGGGGGTATCAAGAGACCCAGTACTTC

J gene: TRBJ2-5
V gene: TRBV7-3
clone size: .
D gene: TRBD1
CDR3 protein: CASSPNRGQETQYF
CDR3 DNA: TGTGCCAGCAGCCCTAACAGGGGGCAAGAGACCCAGTACTTC

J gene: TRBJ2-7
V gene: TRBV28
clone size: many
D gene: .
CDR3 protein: CASSSGKGYEQYF
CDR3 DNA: TGTGCCAGCAGTTCCGGGAAGGGTTACGAGCAGTACTTC

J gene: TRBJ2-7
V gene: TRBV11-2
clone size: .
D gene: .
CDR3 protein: CASSLGGAQYF
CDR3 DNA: TGTGCCAGCAGCTTAGGGGGGGCGCAGTACTTC

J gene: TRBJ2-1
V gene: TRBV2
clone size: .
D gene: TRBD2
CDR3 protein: CASRQKLAGLNSPEQFF
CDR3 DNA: TGTGCCAGCAGGCAAAAACTAGCGGGACTTAATTCTCCTGAGCAGTTCTTC

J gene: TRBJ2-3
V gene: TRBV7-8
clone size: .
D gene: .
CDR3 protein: CASSSGVALPDSTDTQYF
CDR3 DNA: TGTGCCAGCAGCTCCGGCGTGGCCTTGCCGGATAGCACAGATACGCAGTATTTT

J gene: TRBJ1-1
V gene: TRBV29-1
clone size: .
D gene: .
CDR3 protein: CSSQLMNTEAFF
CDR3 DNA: TGCAGCTCACAGCTAATGAACACTGAAGCTTTCTTT

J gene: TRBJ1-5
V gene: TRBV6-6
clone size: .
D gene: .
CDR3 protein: CATKEHRSNQPQHF
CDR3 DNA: TGTGCCACCAAAGAACACCGTAGCAATCAGCCCCAGCATTTT

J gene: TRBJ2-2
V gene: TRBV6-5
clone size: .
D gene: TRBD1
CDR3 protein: CASLRTGSAGELFF
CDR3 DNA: TGTGCCAGCTTAAGGACAGGGAGCGCCGGGGAGCTGTTTTTT

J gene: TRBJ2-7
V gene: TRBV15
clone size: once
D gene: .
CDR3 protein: CATSRDWTVRFEQYF
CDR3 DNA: TGTGCCACCAGCAGAGATTGGACAGTGAGGTTCGAGCAGTACTTC

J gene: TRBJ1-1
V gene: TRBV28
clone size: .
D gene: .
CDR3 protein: CASSPGHGSVNTEAFF
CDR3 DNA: TGTGCCAGCAGTCCCGGACATGGATCCGTGAACACTGAAGCTTTCTTT

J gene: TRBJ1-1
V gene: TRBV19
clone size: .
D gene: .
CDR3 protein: CASSMWGTEAFF
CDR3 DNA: TGTGCCAGTAGTATGTGGGGCACTGAAGCTTTCTTT

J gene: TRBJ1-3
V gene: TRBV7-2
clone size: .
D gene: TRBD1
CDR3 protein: CASSTWDRNPFLSGNTIYF
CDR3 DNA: TGTGCCAGCAGCACTTGGGACAGGAACCCTTTTCTCTCTGGAAACACCATATATTTT

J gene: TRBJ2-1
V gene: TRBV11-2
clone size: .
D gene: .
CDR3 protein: CASCDRGSYNEQFF
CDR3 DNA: TGTGCCAGCTGTGATAGGGGCTCCTACAATGAGCAGTTCTTC